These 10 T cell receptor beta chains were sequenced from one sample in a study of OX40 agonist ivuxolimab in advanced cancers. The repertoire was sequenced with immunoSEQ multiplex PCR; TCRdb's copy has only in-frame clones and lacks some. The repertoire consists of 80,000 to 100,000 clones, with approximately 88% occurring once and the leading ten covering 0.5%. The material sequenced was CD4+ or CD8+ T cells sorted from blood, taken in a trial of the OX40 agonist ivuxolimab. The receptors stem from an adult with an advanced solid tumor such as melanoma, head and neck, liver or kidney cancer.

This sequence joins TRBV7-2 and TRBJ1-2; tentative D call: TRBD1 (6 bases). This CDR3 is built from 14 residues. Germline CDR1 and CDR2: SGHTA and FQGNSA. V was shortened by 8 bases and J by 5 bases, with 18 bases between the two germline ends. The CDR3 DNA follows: TGTGCCAGCTTTGAAAGGGGGGGAGCGTATGGCTACACCTTC. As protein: CASFERGGAYGYTF. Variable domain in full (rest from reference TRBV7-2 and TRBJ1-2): GAGVSQSPSNKVTEKGKDVELRCDPISGHTALYWYRQSLGQGLEFLIYFQGNSAPDKSGLPSDRFSAERTGGSVSTLTIQRTQQEDSAVYLCASFERGGAYGYTFGSGTRLTVV.

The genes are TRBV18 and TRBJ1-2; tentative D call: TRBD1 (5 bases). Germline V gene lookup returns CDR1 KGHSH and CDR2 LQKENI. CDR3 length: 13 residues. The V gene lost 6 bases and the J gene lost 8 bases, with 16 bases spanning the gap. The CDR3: CASSATVREGYTF. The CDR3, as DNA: TGTGCCAGCTCGGCGACAGTCCGGGAGGGCTACACCTTC.

DNA of the CDR3: TGCGCCAGCAGCCCAACCGACAGGGCCGGGGAGCTGTTTTTT. It codes for CASSPTDRAGELFF. This chain connects TRBV5-1 to TRBJ2-2, with TRBD1 identical over 7 bases. The germline CDR1 and CDR2 sequences are SGHRS and YFSETQ. V was clipped by 4 bases and J by 6 bases; unmatched bases: 6. The CDR3 extends over 14 amino acids.

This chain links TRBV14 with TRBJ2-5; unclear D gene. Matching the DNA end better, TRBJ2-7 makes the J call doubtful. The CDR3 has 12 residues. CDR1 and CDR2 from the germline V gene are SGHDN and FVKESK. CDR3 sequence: CASTAVSYEQYF. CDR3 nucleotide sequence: TGTGCCAGCACAGCTGTCTCCTACGAGCAGTACTTC.

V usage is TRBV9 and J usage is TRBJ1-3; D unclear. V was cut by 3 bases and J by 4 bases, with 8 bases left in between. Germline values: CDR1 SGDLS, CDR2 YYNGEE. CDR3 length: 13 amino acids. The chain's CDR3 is CASSAAEGNTIYF. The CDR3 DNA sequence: TGTGCCAGCAGCGCGGCGGAGGGAAACACCATATATTTT. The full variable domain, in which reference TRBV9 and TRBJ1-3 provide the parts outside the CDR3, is DSGVTQTPKHLITATGQRVTLRCSPRSGDLSVYWYQQSLDQGLQFLIQYYNGEERAKGNILERFSAQQFPDLHSELNLSSLELGDSALYFCASSAAEGNTIYFGEGSWLTVV.

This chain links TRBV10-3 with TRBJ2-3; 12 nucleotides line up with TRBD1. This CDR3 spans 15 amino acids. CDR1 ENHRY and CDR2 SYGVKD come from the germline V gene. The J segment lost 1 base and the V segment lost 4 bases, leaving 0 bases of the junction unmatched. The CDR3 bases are TGTGCCATCAGTGGGGACAGGGGGCGCACAGATACGCAGTATTTT. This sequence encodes CAISGDRGRTDTQYF.

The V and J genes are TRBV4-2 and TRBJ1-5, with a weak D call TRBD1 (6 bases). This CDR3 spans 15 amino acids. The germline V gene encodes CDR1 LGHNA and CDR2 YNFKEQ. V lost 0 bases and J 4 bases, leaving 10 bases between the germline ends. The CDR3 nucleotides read TGTGCCAGCAGCCAAGAGGGGACAAAGAATCAGCCCCAGCATTTT. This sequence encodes CASSQEGTKNQPQHF.

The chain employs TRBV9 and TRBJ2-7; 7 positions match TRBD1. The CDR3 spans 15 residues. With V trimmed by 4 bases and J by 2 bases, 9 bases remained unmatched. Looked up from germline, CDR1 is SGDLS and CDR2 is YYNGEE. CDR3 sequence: CASSPLGDSTYEQYF. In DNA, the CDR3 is TGTGCCAGCAGCCCATTGGGGGACAGTACCTACGAGCAGTACTTC. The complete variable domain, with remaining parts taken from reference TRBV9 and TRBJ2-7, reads DSGVTQTPKHLITATGQRVTLRCSPRSGDLSVYWYQQSLDQGLQFLIQYYNGEERAKGNILERFSAQQFPDLHSELNLSSLELGDSALYFCASSPLGDSTYEQYFGPGTRLTVT.

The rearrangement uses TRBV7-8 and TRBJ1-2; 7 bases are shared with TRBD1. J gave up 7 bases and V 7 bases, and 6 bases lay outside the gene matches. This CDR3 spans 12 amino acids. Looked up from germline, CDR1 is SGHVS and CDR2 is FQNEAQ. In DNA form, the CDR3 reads TGTGCCAGCATCCCGGACAGGACTGGCTACACCTTC. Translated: CASIPDRTGYTF.

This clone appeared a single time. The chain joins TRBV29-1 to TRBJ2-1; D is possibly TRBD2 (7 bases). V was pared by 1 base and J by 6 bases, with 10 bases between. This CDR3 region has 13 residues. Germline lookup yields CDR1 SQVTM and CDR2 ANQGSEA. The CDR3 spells CSVEVGGRNEQFF. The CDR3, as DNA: TGCAGCGTTGAAGTGGGGGGGCGCAATGAGCAGTTCTTC.